A selection of T cell receptor beta chains follows, all from one sample in a study of CD8+CD57+ T cells in acquired aplastic anemia. TCRdb fed the reads into MiXCR, producing one record per CDR3 protein. There are about 160,000 distinct CDR3 sequences in the sample; over 70% occur only once, and under 60% lies in the top ten. Material: sorted CD4+, CD8+, or CD8+CD57+ T cells (not recorded which) from PBMCs. The receptors originated from a human donor with aplastic anemia. The conserved cysteine and the conserved F or W are not part of the CDR3 here. A D gene is named only where the DNA matches it firmly.

ASSFGGLKETQY,.,TRBV7-2
ASNRRDYGYT,.,TRBV2
ASSFDRVADTQY,TRBD1,TRBV2
ASRKLTGTLQY,.,TRBV2
SARAPGLDTGELF,TRBD2,TRBV20-1
ASRPARRGQPQH,.,TRBV12-2
ASTERGETNTEAF,.,TRBV6-2/TRBV6-3
ASSLDRWSTGELF,.,TRBV7-2
AISPPEVGVIPGNTIY,.,TRBV10-3
ASSSPDRGESPLH,TRBD1,TRBV7-3
ASSSGGQGNSPLH,TRBD1,TRBV6-6
ASNRGQENSNQPQH,TRBD1,TRBV2
SVQRIDATNEKLF,.,TRBV29-1
ASSSTPGLRVSYEQY,.,TRBV7-9
ATTQGTRGGELF,TRBD1,TRBV10-3
ASRGQVSTDTQY,TRBD1,TRBV19
ASSQDPRVFRGTQY,.,TRBV7-2
ASSLTPSASTDTQY,.,TRBV7-9
SAVSGENYEQY,TRBD2,TRBV20-1
ASSVAGSWNTEAF,.,TRBV9
ASSTSPVQETQY,.,TRBV7-9
AISEGREQETQY,.,TRBV10-3
ATSDSGPFSPLH,.,TRBV24-1
ARKTGLSGNTIY,TRBD1,TRBV2
ASSTQGYGANVLT,TRBD1,TRBV19
ATSRPRTGNYGYT,TRBD1,TRBV15
ASSLVRIRTDTQY,.,TRBV7-2
ASSSYSYGANVLT,.,TRBV9
SERGQTNEQF,.,TRBV29-1